The clone carrying this T cell receptor (beta chain) occurred many times. This record belongs to a study of early T cells in non-severe SARS-CoV-2 infection. The CDR3 runs 13 residues. CDR1 SGDLS and CDR2 YYNGEE come from the germline V gene. Trimming took off 4 bases at V and 0 bases at J, with 8 bases between the two ends. TCRdb reprocessed the 5' RACE reads with MiXCR, giving one entry per CDR3 protein. Among fewer than 85,000 distinct CDR3 sequences listed, around 10% were seen once. The sequences come from whole blood, collected at baseline. The receptor was isolated from an adult who was a healthcare worker with PCR-confirmed SARS-CoV-2 infection or an uninfected control (not recorded which). The V and J genes are TRBV9 and TRBJ2-7; D unresolved. The CDR3 bases are TGTGCCAGCAGCAGCAGCCTCTCCTACGAGCAGTACTTC. This codes for CASSSSLSYEQYF. Based on the CDR3 plus reference TRBV9 and TRBJ2-7, the full variable domain is DSGVTQTPKHLITATGQRVTLRCSPRSGDLSVYWYQQSLDQGLQFLIQYYNGEERAKGNILERFSAQQFPDLHSELNLSSLELGDSALYFCASSSSLSYEQYFGPGTRLTVT.